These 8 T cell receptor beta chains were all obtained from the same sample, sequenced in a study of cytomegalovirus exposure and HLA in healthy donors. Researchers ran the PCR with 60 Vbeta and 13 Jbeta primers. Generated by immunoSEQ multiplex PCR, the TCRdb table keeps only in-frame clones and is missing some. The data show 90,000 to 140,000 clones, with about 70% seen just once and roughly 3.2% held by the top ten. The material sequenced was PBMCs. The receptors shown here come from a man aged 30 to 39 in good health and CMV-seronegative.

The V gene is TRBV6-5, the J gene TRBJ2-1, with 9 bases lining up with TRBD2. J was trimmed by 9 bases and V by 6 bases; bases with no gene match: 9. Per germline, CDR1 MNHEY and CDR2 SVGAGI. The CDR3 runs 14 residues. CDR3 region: CASRPGLANREQFF. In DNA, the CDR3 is TGTGCCAGCAGACCGGGACTAGCTAATCGTGAGCAGTTCTTC.

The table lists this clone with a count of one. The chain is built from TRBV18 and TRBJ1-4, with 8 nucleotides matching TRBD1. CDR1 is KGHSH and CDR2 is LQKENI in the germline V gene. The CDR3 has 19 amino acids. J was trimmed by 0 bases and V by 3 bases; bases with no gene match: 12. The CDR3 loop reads CASSPVRDRLSSTNEKLFF. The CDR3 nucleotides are TGTGCCAGCTCACCGGTCCGGGACAGGTTATCATCAACTAATGAAAAACTGTTTTTT.

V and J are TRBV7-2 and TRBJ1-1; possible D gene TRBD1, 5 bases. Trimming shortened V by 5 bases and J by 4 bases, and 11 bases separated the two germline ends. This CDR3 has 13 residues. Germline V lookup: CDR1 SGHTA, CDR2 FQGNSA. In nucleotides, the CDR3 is TGTGCCAGCAGCCCTATACAGGCCACTGAAGCTTTCTTT. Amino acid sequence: CASSPIQATEAFF.

For the CDR3, the DNA is TGCGCCAGCAGCCTCCGTGTCGTGTTAGACAGCGGGAGGTCCTACGAGCAGTACTTC. Translated: CASSLRVVLDSGRSYEQYF. The chain has TRBV4-3 and TRBJ2-5; 9 bases are shared with TRBD2. The J call is doubtful: the DNA matches TRBJ2-7 better. The germline CDR1 and CDR2 sequences are LGHNA and YSLEER. The length of the CDR3 is 19 residues.

The CDR3 sequence is CASSIELAGADTGELFF. The CDR3 DNA follows: TGTGCCAGTAGTATAGAACTAGCGGGAGCGGACACCGGGGAGCTGTTTTTT. The chain recombines TRBV19 with TRBJ2-2, with 11 bases lining up with TRBD2. The CDR3 is 17 amino acids. V lost 0 bases to trimming and J lost 3 bases; unmatched junction nucleotides: 3. Per the germline V gene, CDR1 is LNHDA and CDR2 is SQIVND (reference sequence).

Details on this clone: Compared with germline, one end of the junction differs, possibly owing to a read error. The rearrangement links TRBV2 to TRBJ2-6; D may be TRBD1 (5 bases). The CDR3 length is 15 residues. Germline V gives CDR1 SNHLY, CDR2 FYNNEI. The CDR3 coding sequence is TGTGCCAGCAGACCAGCTGGCTCTGGGGCCAACGGCCTGACTTTC. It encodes CASRPAGSGANGLTF.

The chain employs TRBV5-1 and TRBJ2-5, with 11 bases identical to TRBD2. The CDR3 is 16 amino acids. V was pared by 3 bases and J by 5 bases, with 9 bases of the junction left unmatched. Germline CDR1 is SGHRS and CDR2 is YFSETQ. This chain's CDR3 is CASSSYLLAGVETQYF. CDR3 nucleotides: TGCGCCAGCAGCTCCTACCTACTAGCGGGAGTTGAGACCCAGTACTTC.

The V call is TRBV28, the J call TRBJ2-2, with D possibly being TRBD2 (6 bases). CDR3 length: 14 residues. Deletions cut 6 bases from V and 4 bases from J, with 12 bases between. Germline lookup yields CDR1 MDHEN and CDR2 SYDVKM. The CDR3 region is CASRTGTFTGELFF. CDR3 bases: TGTGCCAGCAGGACCGGGACTTTCACCGGGGAGCTGTTTTTT.